This is a list of T cell receptor beta chains from one sample in a study of control samples from healthy donors and cancer patients. Sequencing was performed with immunoSEQ multiplex PCR; in TCRdb, only in-frame clones are kept and a portion is missing. This sample carries approximately 120,000 clones, 90% of them seen once, and the ten largest clones take 4% to 4.5%. Sequencing was carried out using blood. The receptors derive from a human donor in good health. The donor label of this sample is uncertain. The CDR3 runs from the conserved cysteine through the conserved F or W. Each record gives: CDR3 protein, CDR3 DNA, clone size, V gene, D gene, J gene. The D gene is left open where the match is weak. The size entry is marked missing in some rows and otherwise reads once, few, many or a size class.

cdr3_aa: CASSLASSEAFF
cdr3_nt: TGCGCCAGCAGCCTTGCCTCGTCTGAAGCTTTCTTT
clone_size: once
v_call: TRBV5-1
d_call: .
j_call: TRBJ1-1

cdr3_aa: CASSPGSGRNSNQPQHF
cdr3_nt: TGTGCCAGCTCACCGGGGAGTGGAAGAAATAGCAATCAGCCCCAGCATTTT
clone_size: once
v_call: TRBV18
d_call: .
j_call: TRBJ1-5

cdr3_aa: CASSQLGYNSPLHF
cdr3_nt: TGTGCCAGCAGCCAACTTGGGTATAATTCACCCCTCCACTTT
clone_size: .
v_call: TRBV11-1
d_call: .
j_call: TRBJ1-6

cdr3_aa: CASSESRTDNEQFF
cdr3_nt: TGTGCCAGCAGTGAATCGAGGACAGACAATGAGCAGTTCTTC
clone_size: .
v_call: TRBV25-1
d_call: .
j_call: TRBJ2-1

cdr3_aa: CASSLGGMVVPEAFF
cdr3_nt: TGTGCCAGCAGCTTAGGTGGGATGGTGGTCCCTGAAGCTTTCTTT
clone_size: few
v_call: TRBV7-9
d_call: .
j_call: TRBJ1-1

cdr3_aa: CASSRTSGGSTYNEQFF
cdr3_nt: TGTGCCAGCTCTCGGACTAGCGGGGGGTCTACCTACAATGAGCAGTTCTTC
clone_size: .
v_call: TRBV18
d_call: TRBD2
j_call: TRBJ2-1

cdr3_aa: CASSPSPASYEQYF
cdr3_nt: TGCGCCAGCAGCCCATCTCCAGCGTCCTACGAGCAGTACTTC
clone_size: once
v_call: TRBV5-1
d_call: .
j_call: TRBJ2-7

cdr3_aa: CASSPGEVHRF
cdr3_nt: TGTGCCAGCAGCCCCGGGGAGGTACACCGGTTT
clone_size: .
v_call: TRBV9
d_call: .
j_call: TRBJ1-1

cdr3_aa: CASSDFCNSPLHF
cdr3_nt: TGTGCCAGCAGTGACTTCTGTAATTCACCCCTCCACTTT
clone_size: .
v_call: TRBV6-4
d_call: .
j_call: TRBJ1-6

cdr3_aa: CASSDLGAEAFF
cdr3_nt: TGTGCCAGCAGCGACTTGGGGGCTGAAGCTTTCTTT
clone_size: .
v_call: TRBV9
d_call: .
j_call: TRBJ1-1

cdr3_aa: CASSPAGRQPQHF
cdr3_nt: TGTGCCAGCTCACCGGCAGGGCGACAGCCCCAGCATTTT
clone_size: .
v_call: TRBV18
d_call: .
j_call: TRBJ1-5

cdr3_aa: CASSYSVSDTQYF
cdr3_nt: TGTGCCAGCAGTTACTCTGTCTCAGATACGCAGTATTTT
clone_size: .
v_call: TRBV6-2/TRBV6-3
d_call: .
j_call: TRBJ2-3

cdr3_aa: CASSIGRDQPQHF
cdr3_nt: TGTGCCAGTAGTATAGGAAGGGATCAGCCCCAGCATTTT
clone_size: few
v_call: TRBV19
d_call: .
j_call: TRBJ1-5

cdr3_aa: CASSAQGRQGMGEQYF
cdr3_nt: TGTGCCAGCAGCGCACAAGGGAGACAGGGTATGGGCGAGCAGTACTTC
clone_size: once
v_call: TRBV21-1
d_call: .
j_call: TRBJ2-7

cdr3_aa: CASSETLNQPQHF
cdr3_nt: TGCGCCAGCAGCGAAACCCTAAATCAGCCCCAGCATTTT
clone_size: .
v_call: TRBV4-1
d_call: .
j_call: TRBJ1-5

cdr3_aa: CASSFRRGDTEAFF
cdr3_nt: TGTGCCAGCAGTTTCAGGCGGGGGGACACTGAAGCTTTCTTT
clone_size: .
v_call: TRBV27
d_call: .
j_call: TRBJ1-1

cdr3_aa: CASSQLGSQETQYF
cdr3_nt: TGCGCCAGCAGCCAACTCGGCAGCCAAGAGACCCAGTACTTC
clone_size: .
v_call: TRBV5-1
d_call: .
j_call: TRBJ2-5

cdr3_aa: CASSWWAGGYTF
cdr3_nt: TGTGCCAGCAGTTGGTGGGCGGGGGGCTACACCTTC
clone_size: .
v_call: TRBV12-3/TRBV12-4
d_call: .
j_call: TRBJ1-2

cdr3_aa: CAWSRTGGEKLFF
cdr3_nt: TGTGCCTGGAGTCGAACAGGGGGGGAAAAACTGTTTTTT
clone_size: .
v_call: TRBV30
d_call: TRBD1
j_call: TRBJ1-4

cdr3_aa: CASSLELYGYTF
cdr3_nt: TGTGCCAGCAGCTTGGAGCTCTATGGCTACACCTTC
clone_size: .
v_call: TRBV5-6
d_call: .
j_call: TRBJ1-2

cdr3_aa: CASSSPGGGSPLHF
cdr3_nt: TGTGCCAGCAGCTCGCCAGGGGGTGGCTCACCCCTCCACTTT
clone_size: .
v_call: TRBV7-8
d_call: TRBD1
j_call: TRBJ1-6

cdr3_aa: CASGLRGDEQFF
cdr3_nt: TGTGCTAGTGGCCTAAGGGGTGATGAGCAGTTCTTC
clone_size: .
v_call: TRBV12-5
d_call: .
j_call: TRBJ2-1

cdr3_aa: CAYHRETMNTEAFF
cdr3_nt: TGTGCCTACCATCGAGAGACAATGAACACTGAAGCTTTCTTT
clone_size: .
v_call: TRBV30
d_call: .
j_call: TRBJ1-1

cdr3_aa: CASKRRPSTDTQYF
cdr3_nt: TGTGCCAGTAAAAGGAGGCCCAGCACAGATACGCAGTATTTT
clone_size: .
v_call: TRBV19
d_call: .
j_call: TRBJ2-3

cdr3_aa: CASSEHQQQPQHF
cdr3_nt: TGTGCCAGCAGTGAACACCAACAGCAGCCCCAGCATTTT
clone_size: once
v_call: TRBV12-3/TRBV12-4
d_call: .
j_call: TRBJ1-5

cdr3_aa: CASSEYKTGKDQPQHF
cdr3_nt: TGTGCCAGCAGTGAATATAAGACAGGGAAGGATCAGCCCCAGCATTTT
clone_size: many
v_call: TRBV25-1
d_call: TRBD1
j_call: TRBJ1-5

cdr3_aa: CASSRKAGFDTGELFF
cdr3_nt: TGCGCCAGCAGCCGAAAGGCAGGGTTCGACACCGGGGAGCTGTTTTTT
clone_size: .
v_call: TRBV23-1
d_call: .
j_call: TRBJ2-2